Shown below are 32 T cell receptor beta chains from a single sample sequenced in a study of T cell responses to AZD1222 COVID-19 vaccine. Sequencing used immunoSEQ multiplex PCR; TCRdb keeps in-frame clones, though not all of them. The sample consists of about 120,000 clones, less than 95% of them appearing once. Sequencing used peripheral blood, obtained on day 0 of AZD1222 vaccination. These TCRs come from an adult in good health.

The J gene is TRBJ2-3, the V gene TRBV6-5; 7 nucleotides match TRBD1. CDR1 and CDR2 (germline): MNHEY, SVGAGI. The V and J ends lost 7 bases and 10 bases, in that order; junction bases with no gene match: 8. The CDR3 is 12 amino acids. CDR3 nucleotide sequence: TGTGCCAGCAATACAGACAGGGCCCCGCAGTATTTT. Amino acid sequence: CASNTDRAPQYF.

This clone has just a few counts. The chain combines TRBV19 with TRBJ2-6; D remains ambiguous. Trimming cost V 7 bases and J 0 bases, with 10 bases left between them. There are 15 residues in the CDR3. The germline gives CDR1 LNHDA, CDR2 SQIVND (reference sequence). This CDR3 is CASTNEPSGANVLTF. DNA of the CDR3: TGTGCCAGTACGAACGAACCCTCTGGGGCCAACGTCCTGACTTTC.

A note on this clone: The sample has other DNA sequences that encode this CDR3 too. V gene TRBV29-1 combines with J gene TRBJ1-1; 9 positions match TRBD1. CDR3 size: 14 residues. The V and J ends lost 7 bases and 0 bases, in that order; junction bases with no gene match: 6. The germline CDR1 and CDR2 sequences are SQVTM and ANQGSEA. CDR3 sequence reads: CSAWTGVMNTEAFF. The CDR3 DNA reads as TGCAGCGCCTGGACAGGGGTTATGAACACTGAAGCTTTCTTT.

The V and J genes are TRBV7-9 and TRBJ1-2; D is uncertain. The CDR3 consists of 11 residues. Germline V gives CDR1 SEHNR, CDR2 FQNEAQ (reference sequence). Trimming cost V 3 bases and J 3 bases, with 2 bases left between them. CDR3 sequence reads: CASSFDYGYTF. The CDR3 DNA sequence: TGTGCCAGCAGCTTTGACTATGGCTACACCTTC.

The chain combines TRBV4-1 with TRBJ2-5; D may be TRBD2 (6 bases). The CDR3 is made up of 14 amino acids. Germline V CDR1 and CDR2: MGHRA, YSYEKL. Trimming took off 0 bases at V and 7 bases at J, with 12 bases between the two ends. The CDR3 DNA is TGCGCCAGCAGCCAAGATCTCCTGGGAGGGACCCAGTACTTC. Translating it yields CASSQDLLGGTQYF.

This clone has a single count. This chain uses TRBV18 with TRBJ1-4, with no clear D. Germline lookup yields CDR1 KGHSH and CDR2 LQKENI. The CDR3 length is 14 residues. V was trimmed by 4 bases and J by 8 bases, leaving 14 bases between them. The CDR3, as DNA: TGTGCCAGCTCACACTTGTCCCAGCAGGAAAAACTGTTTTTT. Translation gives CASSHLSQQEKLFF.

The gene calls are TRBV7-3 and TRBJ1-5; the D is unclear. The V end lost 8 bases, the J end lost 1 base, and 9 bases lay between the germline ends. The CDR3 consists of 13 residues. CDR1 and CDR2 from the germline V gene are SGHTA and FQGTGA. The CDR3 region has the DNA TGTGCCAGCCCCCGAGAGAGCAATCAGCCCCAGCATTTT. Residues: CASPRESNQPQHF.

The chain couples TRBV29-1 to TRBJ1-1; D possibly corresponds to TRBD1 (5 bases). V was cut by 6 bases and J by 10 bases, with 12 bases left in between. The germline gives CDR1 SQVTM, CDR2 ANQGSEA. This CDR3 comprises 10 residues. The CDR3, as DNA: TGCAGCGTCCTGGGGGGAGGAGCTTTCTTT. Its translation is CSVLGGGAFF.

The chain employs TRBV7-6 and TRBJ1-2; 11 positions agree with TRBD1. J lost 2 bases, V lost 0 bases, and 11 bases had no gene match. CDR1 is SGHVS and CDR2 is FNYEAQ in the germline V gene. The CDR3 spans 19 residues. The CDR3 loop is CASSLAWDRGRRTNYGYTF. CDR3 nucleotide sequence: TGTGCCAGCAGCTTAGCGTGGGACAGGGGGAGACGGACAAACTATGGCTACACCTTC.

The V call is TRBV7-2, the J call TRBJ1-2; D may be TRBD1 (5 bases). Germline V gene sequence: CDR1 SGHTA, CDR2 FQGNSA. The CDR3 loop spans 14 amino acids. V lost 1 base, J lost 4 bases, and 10 bases lay in between. The CDR3 bases are TGTGCCAGCAGCTTAGTTCCAGGGACCTATGGCTACACCTTC. Translated: CASSLVPGTYGYTF. The full variable domain, completed using reference TRBV7-2 and TRBJ1-2, is GAGVSQSPSNKVTEKGKDVELRCDPISGHTALYWYRQSLGQGLEFLIYFQGNSAPDKSGLPSDRFSAERTGGSVSTLTIQRTQQEDSAVYLCASSLVPGTYGYTFGSGTRLTVV.

The chain links TRBV6-1 to TRBJ1-2; 8 bases agree with TRBD1. CDR3 length: 13 residues. CDR1 MNHNS and CDR2 SASEGT come from the germline V gene. The trim removed 2 bases at V and 8 bases at J, leaving 4 bases unmatched. The CDR3 DNA is TGTGCCAGCAGTGAACAGGGGGCGGGGGGCTACACCTTC. Protein: CASSEQGAGGYTF.

The rearrangement joins TRBV30 to TRBJ2-3, with D perhaps TRBD1 (6 bases). The CDR3 loop spans 16 amino acids. Per germline, CDR1 GTSNPN and CDR2 SVGIG (reference sequence). V lost 0 bases and J lost 8, with 21 bases in between. CDR3 sequence reads: CAWSVLQGFGIGTQYF. CDR3 bases: TGTGCCTGGAGTGTGCTACAGGGATTTGGAATCGGTACGCAGTATTTT.

The J gene is TRBJ1-5, the V gene TRBV11-2; D is undetermined. There are 13 residues in the CDR3. CDR1 and CDR2 (germline): SGHAT, FQNNGV. The germline V and J ends were trimmed by 0 bases and 9 bases, with 9 bases remaining between them. This CDR3 is CASSLEASAPQHF. For the CDR3, the DNA is TGTGCCAGCAGCTTAGAGGCCTCAGCGCCCCAGCATTTT.

The chain is built from TRBV7-9 and TRBJ1-1, with D possibly being TRBD1 (5 bases). CDR3 length: 12 residues. The germline V gene has CDR1 SEHNR and CDR2 FQNEAQ (reference sequence). The V gene lost 4 bases and the J gene lost 7 bases, with 10 bases spanning the gap. CDR3 DNA: TGTGCCAGCAGCTGGGGACGGGATGAAGCTTTCTTT. Translating gives CASSWGRDEAFF.

V is TRBV27 and J is TRBJ2-1; possible D gene TRBD1, 5 bases. This CDR3 region has 16 residues. Germline assignment: CDR1 MNHEY and CDR2 SMNVEV (reference sequence). The V gene lost 6 bases and the J gene lost 2 bases, with 17 bases spanning the gap. CDR3 nucleotides: TGTGCCAGCAGCAATCCAAGACAGTACCCCTACAATGAGCAGTTCTTC. Protein: CASSNPRQYPYNEQFF.

The CDR3 coding sequence is TGTGCCAGCAGCGCCCCCCGGGACAGGATTAACTATGGCTACACCTTC. Translated, it gives CASSAPRDRINYGYTF. This chain connects TRBV9 to TRBJ1-2; 8 bases are a match to TRBD1. Per the germline V gene, CDR1 is SGDLS and CDR2 is YYNGEE. J was trimmed by 1 base and V by 3 bases; bases with no gene match: 8. The CDR3 totals 16 residues.

The chain carries TRBV6-5 and TRBJ2-7; D may correspond to TRBD1 or TRBD2 (5 bases each). The CDR3 loop spans 14 amino acids. In germline, CDR1 is MNHEY, CDR2 SVGAGI. The V and J ends lost 6 bases and 0 bases respectively, with 12 bases between them. The CDR3 DNA sequence: TGTGCCAGCAGGGGCAGGGACCGCTCCTACGAGCAGTACTTC. Amino acids: CASRGRDRSYEQYF.

The V and J genes are TRBV30 and TRBJ1-6, with 7 bases matching TRBD1. Germline V gene sequence: CDR1 GTSNPN, CDR2 SVGIG (reference sequence). The trim removed 3 bases at V and 8 bases at J, leaving 4 bases unmatched. The CDR3 consists of 13 residues. CDR3 residues: CAWSEGTDSPLHF. The CDR3, as DNA: TGTGCCTGGAGCGAAGGGACAGATTCACCCCTCCACTTT.

DNA for the CDR3: TGTGCCAGCAGCTCCGACAGGGCGGCTGAAGCTTTCTTT. This encodes CASSSDRAAEAFF. The V and J genes are TRBV7-3 and TRBJ1-1, with TRBD1 matching 7 bases. The CDR3 runs to 13 residues. CDR1 and CDR2 from the germline V gene are SGHTA and FQGTGA. With V trimmed by 4 bases and J by 6 bases, 5 bases remained unmatched.

The chain joins TRBV7-2 to TRBJ2-3, with unresolved D. Germline assignment: CDR1 SGHTA and CDR2 FQGNSA. The CDR3 is 15 amino acids. V was shortened by 1 base and J by 6 bases, with 14 bases between the two germline ends. CDR3 sequence: CASSLVYNPMDTQYF. In nucleotides, the CDR3 is TGTGCCAGCAGCTTAGTTTATAACCCCATGGATACGCAGTATTTT. Full variable domain (missing parts from reference TRBV7-2 and TRBJ2-3): GAGVSQSPSNKVTEKGKDVELRCDPISGHTALYWYRQSLGQGLEFLIYFQGNSAPDKSGLPSDRFSAERTGGSVSTLTIQRTQQEDSAVYLCASSLVYNPMDTQYFGPGTRLTVL.

V gene TRBV10-3 combines with J gene TRBJ1-5; TRBD1 matches 7 bases. CDR1 and CDR2 (germline): ENHRY, SYGVKD. Trimming removed 5 bases from V and 4 bases from J; junction bases left unmatched: 5. This CDR3 comprises 14 residues. The CDR3 spells CAISRTGDNQPQHF. Here the CDR3 DNA reads TGTGCCATCAGTCGGACAGGAGATAATCAGCCCCAGCATTTT.

The chain uses TRBV28 and TRBJ1-4, with D possibly TRBD1 on 5 matching bases. CDR3 length equals 15 residues. Germline V gives CDR1 MDHEN, CDR2 SYDVKM. Trimming stripped 7 bases from V and 8 bases from J, with 20 bases between. CDR3 sequence reads: CASIPTAGSGEKLFF. The CDR3 DNA sequence: TGTGCCAGCATACCCACGGCAGGGTCCGGGGAAAAACTGTTTTTT. The variable domain in full, with the rest retrieved from reference TRBV28 and TRBJ1-4, is DVKVTQSSRYLVKRTGEKVFLECVQDMDHENMFWYRQDPGLGLRLIYFSYDVKMKEKGDIPEGYSVSREKKERFSLILESASTNQTSMYLCASIPTAGSGEKLFFGSGTQLSVL.

This clone was observed a single time. The J gene is TRBJ1-4, the V gene TRBV2, with D perhaps matching TRBD1 (5 bases). Trimming took off 6 bases at V and 2 bases at J, with 10 bases between the two ends. The CDR3 extends over 14 amino acids. CDR1 SNHLY and CDR2 FYNNEI come from the germline V gene. CDR3 sequence: CASSRDLTNEKLFF. The CDR3 nucleotides are TGTGCCAGCAGCCGGGACCTCACTAATGAAAAACTGTTTTTT.

This rearrangement joins TRBV6-6 to TRBJ1-5; D uncertain. Germline lookup yields CDR1 MNHNY and CDR2 SVGAGI (reference sequence). This CDR3 contains 12 residues. Trimming stripped 3 bases from V and 4 bases from J, with 4 bases between. The CDR3: CASSYENQPQHF. For the CDR3, the DNA is TGTGCCAGCAGTTATGAGAATCAGCCCCAGCATTTT.

The V and J genes are TRBV9 and TRBJ1-1; possible D gene TRBD1, 5 bases. Germline assignment: CDR1 SGDLS and CDR2 YYNGEE. This CDR3 spans 14 amino acids. The V gene lost 6 bases and the J gene lost 4 bases, with 16 bases spanning the gap. The CDR3 sequence: CASKPVAGGTEAFF. CDR3 DNA: TGTGCCAGCAAGCCGGTCGCTGGGGGCACTGAAGCTTTCTTT.

This chain connects TRBV18 to TRBJ1-6; D is ambiguous. The CDR3 extends over 11 amino acids. V lost 8 bases and J 9 bases, leaving 8 bases between the germline ends. Per the germline V gene, CDR1 is KGHSH and CDR2 is LQKENI. CDR3: CASRASSPLHF. Here the CDR3 DNA reads TGTGCCAGCCGCGCCTCTTCACCCCTCCACTTT.

This chain uses TRBV11-2 with TRBJ1-1, with no clear D. Germline V gene lookup returns CDR1 SGHAT and CDR2 FQNNGV. Between the trimmed V and J ends, which lost 5 bases and 10 bases, there was a span of 14 bases. This CDR3 is 12 amino acids long. The CDR3 region has the DNA TGTGCCAGCAGCCCGCGGGTCTTGCGAGCTTTCTTT. This translates into CASSPRVLRAFF.

This chain links TRBV6-1 with TRBJ1-2; 7 nucleotides align to TRBD1. There are 13 residues in the CDR3. The V segment lost 0 bases and the J segment 7 bases; nucleotides outside the gene matches: 2. Germline values: CDR1 MNHNS, CDR2 SASEGT. The CDR3 sequence: CASSEAGDSGYTF. CDR3 bases: TGTGCCAGCAGTGAAGCGGGGGACAGTGGCTACACCTTC.

The V and J genes are TRBV28 and TRBJ1-5, with a tentative D call TRBD1 (6 bases). CDR3 length: 18 amino acids. The germline V gene has CDR1 MDHEN and CDR2 SYDVKM. Trimming removed 5 bases from V and 1 base from J, with 21 bases in between. The CDR3: CASSPRQATLRSNQPQHF. The CDR3 DNA reads TGTGCCAGCAGTCCCCGACAGGCAACTTTACGGAGCAATCAGCCCCAGCATTTT.

The chain uses TRBV19 and TRBJ2-7, with no clear D. The CDR3 sequence is 15 residues long. V was pared by 4 bases and J by 1 base, with 14 bases between. CDR1 and CDR2 (germline): LNHDA, SQIVND (reference sequence). The CDR3 coding sequence is TGTGCCAGTAGTAGAGCAACACAGAGTTCCTACGAGCAGTACTTC. Translated, it gives CASSRATQSSYEQYF. Variable domain in full (rest from reference TRBV19 and TRBJ2-7): DGGITQSPKYLFRKEGQNVTLSCEQNLNHDAMYWYRQDPGQGLRLIYYSQIVNDFQKGDIAEGYSVSREKKESFPLTVTSAQKNPTAFYLCASSRATQSSYEQYFGPGTRLTVT.

The chain employs TRBV9 and TRBJ1-3, with a tentative D call TRBD1 (6 bases). The CDR3 is 18 residues long. In germline, CDR1 is SGDLS, CDR2 YYNGEE. The V end was cut by 0 bases, the J end by 0 bases, with 16 bases between. CDR3 sequence (DNA): TGTGCCAGCAGCGTAGGGGGAGCTACAGGGAGCTCTGGAAACACCATATATTTT. Amino acid sequence: CASSVGGATGSSGNTIYF.

The DNA of the CDR3 is TGTGCCAGCGCGGGGCTCCGGAACACAGATACGCAGTATTTT. Residues: CASAGLRNTDTQYF. V and J are TRBV2 and TRBJ2-3; TRBD2 might be the D (6 bases). This CDR3 has 14 residues. In germline, CDR1 is SNHLY, CDR2 FYNNEI. V was trimmed by 8 bases and J by 2 bases, leaving 14 bases between them.